What follows is one T cell receptor (beta chain) and its context. The conserved phenylalanine or tryptophan normally closing the CDR3 is absent here, so this likely arose from a read error. This sample's TCRbeta library carried unique molecular identifier barcodes. One entry per CDR3 protein results from TCRdb running MiXCR on the PCR reads. The sample includes 200,000 to 250,000 distinct CDR3 sequences, about 9.5% of them seen just once. The data originate from a study of T-cell reconstitution after alpha-beta-depleted transplantation in children. Germline CDR1 reads SGHRS; CDR2 reads YFSETQ. This CDR3 contains 17 residues. Unmatched junction bases numbered 9, after V lost 4 bases and J lost 0 bases.

The chain combines TRBV5-1 with TRBJ1-4; 7 bases map to TRBD1. Sequenced here: PBMCs from the stem cell graft donor, sampled from the stem cell graft. This receptor was obtained from a human donor who donated a stem cell graft to a child with acute lymphoblastic leukemia. In DNA form, the CDR3 reads TGCGCCAGCAGCACAGGGGACACGTATGCAACTAATGAAAAACTGTTTTAT. It specifies CASSTGDTYATNEKLFY.